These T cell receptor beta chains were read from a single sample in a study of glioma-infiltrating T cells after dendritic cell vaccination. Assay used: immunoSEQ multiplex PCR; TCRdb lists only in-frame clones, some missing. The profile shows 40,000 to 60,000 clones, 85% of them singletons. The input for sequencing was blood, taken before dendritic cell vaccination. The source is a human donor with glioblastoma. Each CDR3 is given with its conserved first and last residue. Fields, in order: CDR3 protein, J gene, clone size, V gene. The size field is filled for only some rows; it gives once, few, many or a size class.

CASSFQGLAGEGDTQYF,TRBJ2-3,NA,TRBV9
CASSLLAGNRFGNTIYF,TRBJ1-3,NA,TRBV11-2
CASSLDGDEQFF,TRBJ2-1,NA,TRBV7-9
CASRSRLAANTGELFF,TRBJ2-2,NA,TRBV5-1
CASSLTDGGNGNTIYF,TRBJ1-3,NA,TRBV18
CASSLGGNYGYTF,TRBJ1-2,NA,TRBV7-9
CASRITGTPANYGYTF,TRBJ1-2,NA,TRBV27
CASSVLSGRETQYF,TRBJ2-5,few,TRBV7-2
CASSSVRRGGTDTQYF,TRBJ2-3,NA,TRBV5-1
CASSASGTDEKLFF,TRBJ1-4,NA,TRBV9
CASSQMSGIHFDTQYF,TRBJ2-3,NA,TRBV4-2
CAWRDTYNYGYTF,TRBJ1-2,NA,TRBV30
CAWSATVQETQYF,NA,once,TRBV30
CASNTGTGGGEQYF,NA,NA,TRBV9
CASSQGQAGSGNTIYF,TRBJ1-3,NA,TRBV4-1
CSVVGGLAGGYSTDTQYF,TRBJ2-3,NA,TRBV29-1
CASSTGTGSYNEQFF,TRBJ2-1,NA,TRBV6-1
CASSYLQGSNQPQHF,TRBJ1-5,NA,TRBV5-8
CASSEGLAGPQETQYF,TRBJ2-5,NA,TRBV2
CASSLAGSDYGYTF,TRBJ1-2,NA,TRBV5-1
CASSFRTANYGYTF,TRBJ1-2,NA,TRBV7-9
CASSLGGQSAEQYF,TRBJ2-7,NA,TRBV28
CASSSRQGYSNSPLHF,TRBJ1-6,once,TRBV6-5
CASGGLYSNQPQHF,TRBJ1-5,NA,TRBV2
CASSPVAGAFNYGYTF,TRBJ1-2,few,TRBV4-1
CASSPSDTRGYTF,TRBJ1-2,once,TRBV18
CASSLAGTGGSSYNEQFF,TRBJ2-1,NA,TRBV7-2
CASSQVYRGSTDTQYF,TRBJ2-3,NA,TRBV4-1
CASRDGGGSYGYTF,TRBJ1-2,NA,TRBV5-1
CASSTGQGDTEAFF,TRBJ1-1,once,TRBV11-3
CASSPQGSGYTF,TRBJ1-2,NA,TRBV6-6
CASSFTGTGVTEAFF,TRBJ1-1,few,TRBV27
CASSEKRANTEAFF,TRBJ1-1,NA,TRBV10-1
CASSPSEDRGNTIYF,TRBJ1-3,NA,TRBV27
CASSSRRGAYEQYF,TRBJ2-7,NA,TRBV5-1
CASSLVTGNTIYF,TRBJ1-3,NA,TRBV7-2
CASSLEGLAGGEQFF,TRBJ2-1,once,TRBV11-2
CASSYRRGGVSYNEQFF,TRBJ2-1,NA,TRBV5-1
CASSVSAPGGYYNEQFF,TRBJ2-1,NA,TRBV9
CASSQQNYGYTF,TRBJ1-2,few,TRBV7-2
CASSVQVADTQYF,TRBJ2-3,NA,TRBV9
CASTASGGLYGYTF,TRBJ1-2,NA,TRBV21-1
CASSQTGAPPWGTEAFF,TRBJ1-1,NA,TRBV14
CASSAVTGQGAWGNQPQHF,TRBJ1-5,NA,TRBV7-7
CASSKDRDRASGELFF,TRBJ2-2,NA,TRBV21-1
CASSHPQGPSSPLHF,TRBJ1-6,few,TRBV7-2
CASRLTGSYGNTIYF,TRBJ1-3,NA,TRBV27
CASSRLAGEYNEQFF,TRBJ2-1,NA,TRBV18
CASSQGAVLTTEAFF,TRBJ1-1,NA,TRBV14
CASSQELGGHNEKLFF,TRBJ1-4,NA,TRBV4-1
CASSEGDRWTEAFF,TRBJ1-1,NA,TRBV10-1
CASRATGGQRETQYF,TRBJ2-5,NA,TRBV6-1